These 22 T cell receptor beta chains were sequenced from one sample in a study of blood T cell repertoires in COVID-19. This table comes from immunoSEQ multiplex PCR, and its TCRdb copy is limited to in-frame clones, with some not included. The sample has some 220,000 clones; around three quarters are singletons. Input material: peripheral blood. The receptors originated from a woman in her 70s with acute or convalescent COVID-19.

This chain connects TRBV6-5 to TRBJ1-3; no clear D. The CDR3 is 13 amino acids. V dropped 6 bases and J dropped 4 bases, with 10 bases sitting between them. Germline V gives CDR1 MNHEY, CDR2 SVGAGI. The CDR3 here is CASSSRGGNTIYF. The CDR3 DNA reads TGTGCCAGCAGCTCTAGAGGGGGAAACACCATATATTTT.

The V gene is TRBV9, the J gene TRBJ2-7; perhaps TRBD2 as D (6 bases). From germline, CDR1 is SGDLS and CDR2 YYNGEE. Trimming removed 3 bases at V and 2 bases at J, with 15 bases between. The CDR3 length is 15 residues. The CDR3 reads CASSGGSGLAYEQYF. The CDR3 DNA reads TGTGCCAGCAGCGGGGGCAGCGGGTTAGCCTACGAGCAGTACTTC. Complete variable domain (other parts from reference TRBV9 and TRBJ2-7): DSGVTQTPKHLITATGQRVTLRCSPRSGDLSVYWYQQSLDQGLQFLIQYYNGEERAKGNILERFSAQQFPDLHSELNLSSLELGDSALYFCASSGGSGLAYEQYFGPGTRLTVT.

The chain employs TRBV19 and TRBJ2-6, with a tentative D call TRBD1 (5 bases). Germline CDR1 LNHDA, CDR2 SQIVND (reference sequence). The germline V and J ends were trimmed by 4 bases and 0 bases, with 7 bases remaining between them. CDR3 size: 15 residues. The CDR3: CASSTDSSGANVLTF. The CDR3 coding sequence is TGTGCCAGTAGTACCGACAGCTCTGGGGCCAACGTCCTGACTTTC.

V is TRBV5-1 and J is TRBJ2-2; 12 bases align to TRBD2. The CDR3 extends over 17 amino acids. Germline-derived CDR1 and CDR2 are SGHRS and YFSETQ. V lost 4 bases and J lost 1; bases outside the gene matches: 5. The CDR3 here is CASSNPTSGGNTGELFF. CDR3 nucleotide sequence: TGCGCCAGCAGCAACCCGACTAGCGGGGGGAACACCGGGGAGCTGTTTTTT.

The CDR3 spells CASSAQNMNTEAFF. CDR3 in DNA: TGTGCCAGCTCGGCTCAGAACATGAACACTGAAGCTTTCTTT. This chain joins TRBV18 and TRBJ1-1; D is unclear. CDR3 length equals 14 residues. CDR1 is KGHSH and CDR2 is LQKENI in the germline V gene. With 6 bases removed from V and 0 bases from J, the gap between germline ends came to 11 bases. The variable domain in full, with the rest retrieved from reference TRBV18 and TRBJ1-1, is NAGVMQNPRHLVRRRGQEARLRCSPMKGHSHVYWYRQLPEEGLKFMVYLQKENIIDESGMPKERFSAEFPKEGPSILRIQQVVRGDSAAYFCASSAQNMNTEAFFGQGTRLTVV.

This clone turned up a few times. The chain employs TRBV9 and TRBJ2-3, with D possibly TRBD2 on 7 matching bases. The CDR3 loop spans 16 amino acids. The ends were cut back, 0 bases at V and 2 bases at J, with 13 bases in the middle. Germline V lookup: CDR1 SGDLS, CDR2 YYNGEE. CDR3 protein: CASSVAGGQNTDTQYF. CDR3 coding DNA: TGTGCCAGCAGCGTAGCGGGAGGACAGAACACAGATACGCAGTATTTT.

This chain links TRBV11-2 with TRBJ1-2, with a possible D match to TRBD1 (6 bases). V lost 1 base, J lost 5 bases, and 11 bases lay in between. From germline, CDR1 is SGHAT and CDR2 FQNNGV. This CDR3 contains 14 residues. The CDR3 sequence: CASSLGGTQYGYTF. Written as DNA, the CDR3 is TGTGCCAGCAGCTTAGGGGGGACACAGTATGGCTACACCTTC. The full variable domain, completed using reference TRBV11-2 and TRBJ1-2, is EAGVAQSPRYKIIEKRQSVAFWCNPISGHATLYWYQQILGQGPKLLIQFQNNGVVDDSQLPKDRFSAERLKGVDSTLKIQPAKLEDSAVYLCASSLGGTQYGYTFGSGTRLTVV.

CDR3 nucleotides: TGTGCCAGCAGCTACCGGGACTTGCTGGATACGCAGTATTTT. The encoded protein is CASSYRDLLDTQYF. V usage is TRBV7-2 and J usage is TRBJ2-3; D is perhaps TRBD2 (6 bases). Germline V lookup: CDR1 SGHTA, CDR2 FQGNSA. The CDR3 runs to 14 residues. Trimming cost V 4 bases and J 6 bases, with 14 bases left between them. Full variable domain (remainder filled in from reference TRBV7-2 and TRBJ2-3): GAGVSQSPSNKVTEKGKDVELRCDPISGHTALYWYRQSLGQGLEFLIYFQGNSAPDKSGLPSDRFSAERTGGSVSTLTIQRTQQEDSAVYLCASSYRDLLDTQYFGPGTRLTVL.

The V gene is TRBV6-5, the J gene TRBJ1-2, with D maybe TRBD1 (5 bases). Germline V gene data show CDR1 as MNHEY and CDR2 as SVGAGI. V was trimmed by 7 bases and J by 5 bases, leaving 14 bases between them. CDR3 length: 13 amino acids. The CDR3 is CASKAPGRYGYTF. In DNA form, the CDR3 reads TGTGCCAGCAAAGCCCCAGGGCGGTATGGCTACACCTTC.

DNA of the CDR3: TGTGCCAGCAGCTTGGGCGGAGCTAACTATGGCTACACCTTC. Protein product: CASSLGGANYGYTF. The chain employs TRBV5-4 and TRBJ1-2; the D is unclear. Germline lookup yields CDR1 SGHNT and CDR2 YYREEE (reference sequence). This CDR3 is built from 14 residues. V was trimmed by 0 bases and J by 0 bases, leaving 6 bases between them.

Notes on this clone: This is likely a read error, given that the CDR3 carries no conserved phenylalanine or tryptophan at its end. Because the CDR3's place on the DNA is in doubt, the DNA is left out and the CDR3 is given as listed by TCRdb. V is TRBV6-5 and J is TRBJ1-6; TRBD1 is taken as the D call from the table, unchecked against the DNA. The CDR3 is 14 amino acids long, termini counted. Germline loops: CDR1 MNHEY, CDR2 SVGAGI. The CDR3 spells CASSCGQGEFTPPL.

The chain employs TRBV3-1 (or the pseudogene TRBV3-2) and TRBJ1-2, with D possibly matching TRBD1 (5 bases). The length of the CDR3 is 15 residues. With 4 bases removed from V and 5 bases from J, the gap between germline ends came to 17 bases. Germline CDR1 and CDR2: LGHDT and YNNKEL (reference sequence). CDR3 nucleotides: TGTGCCAGCAGCCCCGGGGCGGGACTCGGATATGGCTACACCTTC. As protein: CASSPGAGLGYGYTF.

The chain has TRBV7-9 and TRBJ2-7; 9 bases map to TRBD1. V was pared by 5 bases and J by 7 bases, with 9 bases of the junction left unmatched. Germline CDR1 and CDR2: SEHNR and FQNEAQ (reference sequence). The CDR3 runs 14 residues. As DNA, the CDR3 is TGTGCCAGCAGCCCCGAGTTGGGGACAGGGGAGCAGTACGTC. Residues: CASSPELGTGEQYV.

This rearrangement joins TRBV3-1 (or the pseudogene TRBV3-2) to TRBJ2-3, with D possibly matching TRBD1 (6 bases). CDR3 length equals 17 residues. Trimming stripped 5 bases from V and 1 base from J, with 19 bases between. Germline-derived CDR1 and CDR2 are LGHDT and YNNKEL (reference sequence). The CDR3 DNA is TGTGCCAGCAGCAGAAGAAAACAGGGTATGGGCACAGATACGCAGTATTTT. Protein product: CASSRRKQGMGTDTQYF.

The chain has TRBV6-5 and TRBJ2-6; no definite D call. The CDR3 runs to 14 residues. CDR1 is MNHEY, CDR2 SVGAGI, per germline. With 6 bases removed from V and 0 bases from J, the gap between germline ends came to 6 bases. The CDR3 loop reads CASSFSSGANVLTF. DNA of the CDR3: TGTGCCAGCAGCTTTAGCTCTGGGGCCAACGTCCTGACTTTC.

In its sample, this clone was seen once. V is TRBV24-1 and J is TRBJ2-5, with 9 bases that match TRBD1. V shed 4 bases, J shed 0 bases, and the junction held 5 bases outside the gene matches. The length of the CDR3 is 16 residues. Germline CDR1 KGHDR, CDR2 SFDVKD. CDR3 sequence (DNA): TGTGCCACCAGTGACGCCGGGACAGGGAACCAAGAGACCCAGTACTTC. Encoded protein: CATSDAGTGNQETQYF.

This clone was seen only a few times. The V and J genes are TRBV27 and TRBJ1-5; TRBD1 matches at 9 bases. The length of the CDR3 is 15 residues. Trimming at V came to 6 bases and at J to 1 base, leaving 4 bases not matched to a gene. Germline V gives CDR1 MNHEY, CDR2 SMNVEV (reference sequence). CDR3: CASRSGTGSNQPQHF. DNA of the CDR3: TGTGCCAGCAGATCCGGGACAGGGAGCAATCAGCCCCAGCATTTT.

V gene TRBV7-6 combines with J gene TRBJ2-2; D unclear. This CDR3 is built from 11 residues. In germline, CDR1 is SGHVS, CDR2 FNYEAQ. Trimming took 4 bases from V and 7 from J, leaving 4 bases between them. The CDR3 loop is CASSYGGELFF. In DNA, the CDR3 is TGTGCCAGCAGCTACGGCGGGGAGCTGTTTTTT. Filled out from reference TRBV7-6 and TRBJ2-2, the complete variable domain reads GAGVSQSPRYKVTKRGQDVALRCDPISGHVSLYWYRQALGQGPEFLTYFNYEAQQDKSGLPNDRFSAERPEGSISTLTIQRTEQRDSAMYRCASSYGGELFFGEGSRLTVL.

This clone was seen a single time. This chain links TRBV7-3 with TRBJ2-1, with TRBD2 matching 10 bases. This CDR3 has 17 amino acids. Germline V gene data show CDR1 as SGHTA and CDR2 as FQGTGA. V gave up 1 base and J gave up 7 bases; unmatched junction bases: 10. CDR3 loop: CASSLSPTSGAINEQFF. The CDR3 DNA reads TGTGCCAGCAGCTTAAGCCCCACTAGCGGGGCGATAAATGAGCAGTTCTTC.

This clone was seen a few times. This chain links TRBV29-1 with TRBJ2-3, with 8 bases identical to TRBD1. Germline-derived CDR1 and CDR2 are SQVTM and ANQGSEA. Germline trimming cut 7 bases from V and 3 bases from J; bases unmatched to any gene: 6. The CDR3 length is 13 residues. The CDR3 DNA is TGCAGCGCGACACAGGGGGGAACAGATACGCAGTATTTT. Translated, it gives CSATQGGTDTQYF.

This rearrangement joins TRBV29-1 to TRBJ1-1, with a tentative D call TRBD1 (5 bases). This CDR3 is built from 13 residues. Germline V gene data show CDR1 as SQVTM and CDR2 as ANQGSEA. Trimming shortened V by 2 bases and J by 5 bases, and 12 bases separated the two germline ends. For the CDR3, the DNA is TGCAGCGTTGAACGGTTGGGGGGGACTGAAGCTTTCTTT. Translating gives CSVERLGGTEAFF.

The chain joins TRBV12-3 or TRBV12-4 to TRBJ1-5, with 7 nucleotides matching TRBD1. The CDR3 sequence is 13 residues long. The V segment lost 6 bases and the J segment 4 bases; nucleotides outside the gene matches: 3. The CDR3 loop reads CASRETGNQPQHF. The CDR3 nucleotides are TGTGCCAGCAGAGAGACAGGGAATCAGCCCCAGCATTTT.